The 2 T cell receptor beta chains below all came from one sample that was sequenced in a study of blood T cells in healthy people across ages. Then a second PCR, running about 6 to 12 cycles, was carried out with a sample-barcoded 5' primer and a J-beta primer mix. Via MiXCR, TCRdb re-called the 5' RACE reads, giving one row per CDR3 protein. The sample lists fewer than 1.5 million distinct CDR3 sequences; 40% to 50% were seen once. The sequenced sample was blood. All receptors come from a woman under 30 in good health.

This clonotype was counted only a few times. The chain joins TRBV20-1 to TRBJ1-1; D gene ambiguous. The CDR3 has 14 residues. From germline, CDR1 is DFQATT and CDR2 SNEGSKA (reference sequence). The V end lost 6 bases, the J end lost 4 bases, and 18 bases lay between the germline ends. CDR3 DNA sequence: TGCAGTGCAGTGCCTCGAGATTGGGGCACTGAAGCTTTCTTT. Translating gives CSAVPRDWGTEAFF.

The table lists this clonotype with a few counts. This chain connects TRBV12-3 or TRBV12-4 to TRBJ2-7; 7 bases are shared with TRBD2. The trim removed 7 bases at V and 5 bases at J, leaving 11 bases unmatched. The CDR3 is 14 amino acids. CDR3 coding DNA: TGTGCCAGCATTGGGAGGGCAGGGCGCGACGAGCAGTACTTC. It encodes CASIGRAGRDEQYF.